This passage covers 31 T cell receptor beta chains from one sample sequenced in a study of radiation and T cells in renal cell carcinoma. Time point here: blood 2 weeks post-SBRT. Indicated treatment: 15 Gy SBRT to primary tumor, nephrectomy 4 weeks later. Using immunoSEQ multiplex PCR, the repertoire was profiled, and TCRdb retains in-frame clones only, with some absent. The top ten hold about 5.3% of the sample, which has 100,000 to 150,000 clones, around 82% seen once. Material: blood, obtained from a patient whose treatment included radiotherapy and nephrectomy. These receptors were taken from a man aged 50 to 60 with renal cell carcinoma.

The rearrangement uses TRBV27 and TRBJ2-2; D is ambiguous. Germline V lookup: CDR1 MNHEY, CDR2 SMNVEV (reference sequence). CDR3 size: 12 residues. Trimming left V 6 bases short and J 2 bases short, with 4 bases between. CDR3 bases: TGTGCCAGCAGCTTTAACACCGGGGAGCTGTTTTTT. Its translation: CASSFNTGELFF.

The rearrangement uses TRBV11-2 and TRBJ2-7, with no clear D. This CDR3 has 14 residues. Germline V lookup: CDR1 SGHAT, CDR2 FQNNGV. The V end was cut by 5 bases, the J end by 4 bases, with 15 bases between. The DNA for the CDR3 is TGTGCCAGCAGCCCTCACCCTAACTTGTACGAGCAGTACTTC. It translates to CASSPHPNLYEQYF. The whole variable domain, filled in from reference TRBV11-2 and TRBJ2-7, reads EAGVAQSPRYKIIEKRQSVAFWCNPISGHATLYWYQQILGQGPKLLIQFQNNGVVDDSQLPKDRFSAERLKGVDSTLKIQPAKLEDSAVYLCASSPHPNLYEQYFGPGTRLTVT.

The chain couples TRBV2 to TRBJ2-3; tentatively, D is TRBD2 (7 bases). Germline CDR1 is SNHLY and CDR2 is FYNNEI. V shed 5 bases and J shed 4 bases, with 16 bases lying between them. CDR3 length: 15 residues. CDR3 region: CASSRGGAGPDTQYF. For the CDR3, the DNA is TGTGCCAGCAGTAGGGGGGGGGCTGGGCCAGATACGCAGTATTTT.

The genes are TRBV2 and TRBJ2-1, with 15 bases identical to TRBD2. This CDR3 region has 16 residues. The V gene's germline CDR1 is SNHLY and CDR2 FYNNEI. The junction had 8 bases not matched to a gene; V was cut back by 5 bases and J by 9 bases. CDR3 protein: CASSLGLAGGLGEQFF. DNA for the CDR3: TGTGCCAGCAGTCTTGGACTAGCGGGAGGGCTGGGTGAGCAGTTCTTC.

The chain recombines TRBV30 with TRBJ1-2; 7 nucleotides align to TRBD1. The V and J ends lost 6 bases and 0 bases, in that order; junction bases with no gene match: 10. Germline values: CDR1 GTSNPN, CDR2 SVGIG (reference sequence). This CDR3 spans 15 amino acids. CDR3 sequence (DNA): TGTGCCTGTTTCTCCAGGGGGTATTCTAACTATGGCTACACCTTC. It is translated as CACFSRGYSNYGYTF.

V and J are TRBV10-1 and TRBJ2-5, with 16 bases aligning to TRBD2. Germline V lookup: CDR1 WNHNN, CDR2 SYGVQD (reference sequence). V gave up 3 bases and J gave up 5 bases; unmatched junction bases: 9. The CDR3 length is 18 residues. CDR3 region: CASSESGTSGRASETQYF. For the CDR3, the DNA is TGCGCCAGCAGTGAATCCGGGACTAGCGGGAGGGCCTCGGAGACCCAGTACTTC.

The chain employs TRBV19 and TRBJ2-1; either TRBD1 or TRBD2 may fit D (7 bases each). CDR1 is LNHDA, CDR2 SQIVND, per germline (reference sequence). Trimming took 8 bases from V and 8 from J, leaving 19 bases between them. This CDR3 comprises 14 residues. In DNA form, the CDR3 reads TGTGCCAGTGAGGGAGGGGGCGGTTGGGATGAGCAGTTCTTC. This translates into CASEGGGGWDEQFF.

The chain carries TRBV29-1 and TRBJ2-1; 12 bases fit TRBD2. Per germline, CDR1 SQVTM and CDR2 ANQGSEA. The CDR3 spans 15 residues. The V gene end was trimmed by 3 bases and the J gene end by 0 bases; junction bases not matched to a gene: 0. In DNA form, the CDR3 reads TGCAGCGTTGAGACTAGCGGGAGCTCCTACAATGAGCAGTTCTTC. Protein product: CSVETSGSSYNEQFF.

The chain carries TRBV13 and TRBJ2-1; maybe TRBD2 (6 bases). Germline V gives CDR1 PRHDT, CDR2 FYEKMQ (reference sequence). The CDR3 length is 14 residues. The V end was cut by 4 bases, the J end by 6 bases, with 13 bases between. The CDR3 sequence is CASSSPGSINEQFF. CDR3 DNA: TGTGCCAGCAGCTCTCCCGGGAGCATCAATGAGCAGTTCTTC.

Regarding this clone: Other DNA variants within this sample encode the same CDR3. V is TRBV29-1 and J is TRBJ2-3; D is ambiguous. This CDR3 has 10 amino acids. Germline V gene data show CDR1 as SQVTM and CDR2 as ANQGSEA. Trimming took 4 bases from V and 5 from J, leaving 4 bases between them. DNA for the CDR3: TGCAGCGTTGTGAGAGATACGCAGTATTTT. Encoded protein: CSVVRDTQYF.

This CDR3 reads CASRVSSGTSFDEQFF. The CDR3 region has the DNA TGTGCCAGCAGAGTCAGCTCCGGGACTAGCTTCGATGAGCAGTTCTTC. The rearrangement links TRBV2 to TRBJ2-1, with TRBD2 identical over 9 bases. The CDR3 extends over 16 amino acids. V shed 6 bases, J shed 8 bases, and the junction held 14 bases outside the gene matches. CDR1 is SNHLY, CDR2 FYNNEI, per germline.

This clone has only a few counts. The chain has TRBV28 and TRBJ1-4; 8 nucleotides line up with TRBD1. There are 15 residues in the CDR3. The J segment lost 8 bases and the V segment lost 5 bases, leaving 10 bases of the junction unmatched. Germline CDR1 MDHEN, CDR2 SYDVKM. CDR3 nucleotide sequence: TGTGCCAGCAGTAAAAGGACAGGGTGGGGGGAAAAACTGTTTTTT. This encodes CASSKRTGWGEKLFF.

This chain links TRBV7-9 with TRBJ1-2; D gene ambiguous. Deletions cut 5 bases from V and 5 bases from J, with 15 bases between. The CDR3 is 14 residues long. Germline-derived CDR1 and CDR2 are SEHNR and FQNEAQ (reference sequence). CDR3 amino acids: CASSGEGIDYGYTF. In nucleotides, the CDR3 is TGTGCCAGCAGCGGAGAGGGAATCGATTATGGCTACACCTTC.

The V and J genes are TRBV18 and TRBJ2-2; the D is unclear. The CDR3 has 17 residues. Germline V gives CDR1 KGHSH, CDR2 LQKENI. Trimming stripped 2 bases from V and 0 bases from J, with 13 bases between. CDR3 sequence (DNA): TGTGCCAGCTCACCATATGTGGACGCCGCGAACACCGGGGAGCTGTTTTTT. It encodes CASSPYVDAANTGELFF.

The chain is built from TRBV4-2 and TRBJ2-3; 7 bases are a match to TRBD2. Germline trimming cut 4 bases from V and 0 bases from J; bases unmatched to any gene: 7. This CDR3 spans 16 amino acids. Germline V gene sequence: CDR1 LGHNA, CDR2 YNFKEQ. The CDR3 loop is CASSPKSGESTDTQYF. The CDR3 DNA sequence: TGTGCCAGCAGCCCCAAAAGCGGGGAGAGCACAGATACGCAGTATTTT.

In its sample, this clone was seen a few times. The J gene is TRBJ1-1, the V gene TRBV28; unclear D gene. Germline assignment: CDR1 MDHEN and CDR2 SYDVKM. Trimming removed 2 bases at V and 1 base at J, with 11 bases between. The CDR3 has 15 amino acids. CDR3 nucleotide sequence: TGTGCCAGCAGTTTAGCTGGGCCAGGGAACACTGAAGCTTTCTTT. Amino acid sequence: CASSLAGPGNTEAFF.

This rearrangement joins TRBV30 to TRBJ1-2; 9 bases are shared with TRBD1. The J segment lost 4 bases and the V segment lost 2 bases, leaving 14 bases of the junction unmatched. The germline CDR1 and CDR2 sequences are GTSNPN and SVGIG (reference sequence). The CDR3 is 17 amino acids. CDR3: CAWSSLDRGSYGYGYTF. The DNA of the CDR3 is TGTGCCTGGAGTTCTCTGGACAGGGGATCGTACGGCTATGGCTACACCTTC.

This chain joins TRBV6-6 and TRBJ1-2, with D hard to call. The CDR3 length is 11 residues. The germline V and J ends were trimmed by 4 bases and 7 bases, with 7 bases remaining between them. From germline, CDR1 is MNHNY and CDR2 SVGAGI (reference sequence). The chain's CDR3 is CASSSAGGYTF. The CDR3 DNA follows: TGTGCCAGCAGTTCCGCTGGTGGCTACACCTTC.

The chain recombines TRBV11-1 with TRBJ1-1; possibly TRBD1 for D (6 bases). Germline V gene data show CDR1 as SGHAT and CDR2 as FQDESV (reference sequence). Trimming left V 2 bases short and J 7 bases short, with 11 bases between. The CDR3 runs to 13 residues. The CDR3 DNA follows: TGTGCCAGCAGCTTAACAGGGACGGGTGAAGCTTTCTTT. Translated: CASSLTGTGEAFF.

The V call is TRBV5-1, the J call TRBJ1-3; weak D call: TRBD1 (5 bases). This CDR3 spans 14 amino acids. Between the trimmed V and J ends, which lost 4 bases and 3 bases, there was a span of 11 bases. Germline CDR1 SGHRS, CDR2 YFSETQ. The CDR3 DNA follows: TGCGCCAGCAGCCAAGACAGCCATGGAAACACCATATATTTT. This encodes CASSQDSHGNTIYF.

CDR3 nucleotides: TGTGCCAGCAGCGCTAGCGGGCAAGAGACCCAGTACTTC. Its protein is CASSASGQETQYF. The V call is TRBV27, the J call TRBJ2-5; 8 bases match TRBD2. V lost 6 bases to trimming and J lost 2 bases; unmatched junction nucleotides: 2. Germline values: CDR1 MNHEY, CDR2 SMNVEV (reference sequence). This CDR3 is built from 13 residues.

The chain is built from TRBV9 and TRBJ1-1; no reliable D call. V was clipped by 3 bases and J by 1 base, with 10 bases between them. Per the germline V gene, CDR1 is SGDLS and CDR2 is YYNGEE. The CDR3 is 14 amino acids. DNA of the CDR3: TGTGCCAGCAGCGATGGGATCGGGAACACTGAAGCTTTCTTT. Residues: CASSDGIGNTEAFF.

DNA for the CDR3: TGTGCCAGCAGTCCTGGGACAGGAAGGCAGCCCCAGCATTTT. Protein product: CASSPGTGRQPQHF. The V call is TRBV6-9, the J call TRBJ1-5; TRBD1 aligns across 8 bases. The CDR3 length is 14 residues. CDR1 is MNHGY, CDR2 SVAAGI, per germline. Trimming removed 5 bases from V and 7 bases from J; junction bases left unmatched: 7.

The V gene is TRBV2, the J gene TRBJ2-1; D remains unclear. The CDR3 is 14 residues long. In germline, CDR1 is SNHLY, CDR2 FYNNEI. V was shortened by 7 bases and J by 0 bases, with 10 bases between the two germline ends. The CDR3 sequence: CASNGLSSYNEQFF. The CDR3 nucleotides read TGTGCCAGCAACGGCCTGAGCTCCTACAATGAGCAGTTCTTC.

The chain carries TRBV6-5 and TRBJ1-5; D may be TRBD1 (5 bases). The germline V and J ends were trimmed by 2 bases and 4 bases, with 15 bases remaining between them. This CDR3 has 16 amino acids. CDR1 is MNHEY, CDR2 SVGAGI, per germline. The CDR3 DNA sequence: TGTGCCAGCAGTTACCGGGCCTTGGGGGAGAATCAGCCCCAGCATTTT. This translates into CASSYRALGENQPQHF.

This clone was counted once. The rearrangement uses TRBV6-6 and TRBJ2-1, with 11 bases that match TRBD2. From germline, CDR1 is MNHNY and CDR2 SVGAGI (reference sequence). There are 16 residues in the CDR3. Trimming took 6 bases from V and 5 from J; bases not matched to a gene: 9. CDR3 nucleotide sequence: TGTGCCAGCAGCCCCCCAGGGACTAGCGGTCACAATGAGCAGTTCTTC. This sequence encodes CASSPPGTSGHNEQFF.

The chain recombines TRBV4-2 with TRBJ2-6; D assignment may be TRBD1 or TRBD2 (5 bases each). V lost 0 bases and J lost 0, with 21 bases in between. Germline V lookup: CDR1 LGHNA, CDR2 YNFKEQ. The CDR3 loop spans 21 amino acids. This CDR3 reads CASSQDISGWAGSSGANVLTF. In DNA form, the CDR3 reads TGTGCCAGCAGCCAAGATATATCCGGCTGGGCAGGGAGCTCTGGGGCCAACGTCCTGACTTTC.

This clone was picked up one time. The CDR3 sequence: CASSQEEGNNYGYTF. CDR3 nucleotides: TGTGCCAGCAGCCAAGAGGAGGGAAATAACTATGGCTACACCTTC. The J gene is TRBJ1-2, the V gene TRBV4-2, with unresolved D. CDR1 LGHNA and CDR2 YNFKEQ come from the germline V gene. This CDR3 comprises 15 residues. V gave up 0 bases and J gave up 1 base, with 9 bases separating them.

Note on this clone: The sample holds other DNA sequences that translate to the same CDR3. The rearrangement uses TRBV30 and TRBJ1-5; D unresolved. Germline V CDR1 and CDR2: GTSNPN, SVGIG (reference sequence). The CDR3 sequence is 13 residues long. The germline V and J ends were trimmed by 1 base and 4 bases, with 8 bases remaining between them. As DNA, the CDR3 is TGTGCCTGGAGTGGTACGGGAAATCAGCCCCAGCATTTT. Protein: CAWSGTGNQPQHF.

The V and J genes are TRBV29-1 and TRBJ2-7; 8 positions match TRBD1. The CDR3 consists of 13 residues. The germline V gene encodes CDR1 SQVTM and CDR2 ANQGSEA. After removal of 4 bases from V and 3 bases from J, the junction contained 5 bases not matched to a gene. The CDR3 DNA reads TGCAGCGTTGCCGGACAGGGAGTCTACGAGCAGTACTTC. Translating it yields CSVAGQGVYEQYF.

This clone showed up just a few times. The V call is TRBV28, the J call TRBJ1-2; TRBD1 is a possible D gene (5 bases). V lost 3 bases to trimming and J lost 2 bases, with 10 bases between them. The length of the CDR3 is 14 residues. Germline CDR1 and CDR2: MDHEN and SYDVKM. In nucleotides, the CDR3 is TGTGCCAGCAGTTTGAGAGGGGAGAACTATGGCTACACCTTC. Its translation: CASSLRGENYGYTF.